The 19 T cell receptor beta chains given below trace back to one sample, sequenced in a study of CD8 T cells in Susac syndrome. Reverse transcription of roughly 0.5 to 1 ug RNA was performed with random hexamers. TCRdb processed the immunoSEQ multiplex PCR reads anew with MiXCR; each CDR3 protein has one entry. This table has 95,000 to 150,000 distinct CDR3 sequences, nearly 96% appearing once. Sequencing input: CD4+ T cells from PBMCs. The origin of the receptors is a human donor with Susac syndrome.

This chain joins TRBV20-1 and TRBJ2-1; D might be TRBD2 (5 bases). With 1 base removed from V and 0 bases from J, the gap between germline ends came to 13 bases. The CDR3 spans 16 residues. Germline CDR1 reads DFQATT; CDR2 reads SNEGSKA (reference sequence). For the CDR3, the DNA is TGCAGTGCTAGAGTCCCCCGCCGGGACTCCTACAATGAGCAGTTCTTC. Amino acid sequence: CSARVPRRDSYNEQFF.

The V gene is TRBV29-1, the J gene TRBJ2-7; tentatively, D is TRBD2 (6 bases). From germline, CDR1 is SQVTM and CDR2 ANQGSEA. The CDR3 is 14 residues long. V was trimmed by 0 bases and J by 3 bases, leaving 12 bases between them. The CDR3 coding sequence is TGCAGCGTTGAAGATTCCCAGGGAGGCTACGAGCAGTACTTC. Translated, it gives CSVEDSQGGYEQYF.

This clonotype was recorded only once. V usage is TRBV10-3 and J usage is TRBJ1-5; 7 bases match TRBD1. Trimming removed 5 bases from V and 4 bases from J; junction bases left unmatched: 5. The CDR3 runs to 14 residues. Germline values: CDR1 ENHRY, CDR2 SYGVKD. CDR3 nucleotide sequence: TGTGCCATCAGTAGACAGGGTGTGAATCAGCCCCAGCATTTT. It encodes CAISRQGVNQPQHF.

The gene calls are TRBV5-4 and TRBJ2-5; tentative D call: TRBD2 (6 bases). CDR1 SGHNT and CDR2 YYREEE come from the germline V gene (reference sequence). The CDR3 loop spans 15 amino acids. Trimming removed 2 bases from V and 1 base from J, with 12 bases in between. Here the CDR3 reads CASSLDLAAQETQYF. In DNA, the CDR3 is TGTGCCAGCAGCTTAGATTTAGCGGCCCAAGAGACCCAGTACTTC.

The V call is TRBV3-1, the J call TRBJ2-5, with TRBD2 matching over 12 bases. The CDR3 length is 16 residues. Germline CDR1 is LGHDT and CDR2 is YNNKEL (reference sequence). The J segment lost 5 bases and the V segment lost 1 base, leaving 5 bases of the junction unmatched. In DNA, the CDR3 is TGTGCCAGCAGCCAAGGACTAGCGGGAGCTTCGGAGACCCAGTACTTC. It translates to CASSQGLAGASETQYF.

The V gene is TRBV19, the J gene TRBJ2-7; 7 positions match TRBD1. V trimming: 4 bases; J trimming: 1 base; junction bases outside the gene matches: 4. CDR1 and CDR2 from the germline V gene are LNHDA and SQIVND (reference sequence). This CDR3 region has 14 residues. CDR3 sequence reads: CASSRRTGSYEQYF. CDR3 in DNA: TGTGCCAGTAGTAGGCGGACAGGTTCCTACGAGCAGTACTTC.

The chain joins TRBV12-3 or TRBV12-4 to TRBJ1-5; D not certain. The CDR3 totals 13 residues. Trimming took 6 bases from V and 2 from J, leaving 8 bases between them. The CDR3 DNA is TGTGCCAGCAGCCTGATGGGCAATCAGCCCCAGCATTTT. Its protein product is CASSLMGNQPQHF.

V usage is TRBV12-3 or TRBV12-4 and J usage is TRBJ2-5; 9 bases map to TRBD2. This CDR3 region has 13 residues. J was trimmed by 4 bases and V by 6 bases; bases with no gene match: 3. This chain's CDR3 is CASRLAGGETQYF. In nucleotides, the CDR3 is TGTGCCAGCAGACTAGCGGGTGGAGAGACCCAGTACTTC.

The J gene is TRBJ2-5, the V gene TRBV9, with D hard to call. The V and J ends lost 0 bases and 1 base respectively, with 4 bases between them. Germline CDR1 and CDR2: SGDLS and YYNGEE. The CDR3 consists of 13 residues. CDR3 region: CASSVVPQETQYF. The DNA of the CDR3 is TGTGCCAGCAGCGTAGTACCCCAAGAGACCCAGTACTTC.

Turning to this clonotype: An end of the junction does not agree with germline; a read error may underlie this. The chain recombines TRBV5-1 with TRBJ2-3; no reliable D call. Germline-derived CDR1 and CDR2 are SGHRS and YFSETQ. CDR3 size: 15 residues. CDR3 in amino acids: CASSSAEPSTNTQYF. CDR3 coding DNA: TGCGCCAGCAGCTCGGCGGAGCCTTCCACAAATACGCAGTATTTT.

The genes are TRBV19 and TRBJ2-5; D is possibly TRBD1 (6 bases). The V end was cut by 6 bases, the J end by 2 bases, with 16 bases between. The CDR3 is made up of 15 amino acids. In germline, CDR1 is LNHDA, CDR2 SQIVND (reference sequence). The chain's CDR3 is CASRQQGWGQETQYF. CDR3 DNA sequence: TGTGCCAGTAGGCAACAGGGATGGGGTCAAGAGACCCAGTACTTC.

The rearrangement joins TRBV6-5 to TRBJ2-1, with 12 bases lining up with TRBD2. Germline V gene data show CDR1 as MNHEY and CDR2 as SVGAGI. This CDR3 is built from 20 residues. The V segment lost 2 bases and the J segment 7 bases; nucleotides outside the gene matches: 18. CDR3 in amino acids: CASSYPGHQTSGSSQNEQFF. CDR3 coding DNA: TGTGCCAGCAGTTACCCCGGACACCAGACTAGCGGGAGTTCCCAAAATGAGCAGTTCTTC.

This chain joins TRBV29-1 and TRBJ2-1, with 10 bases lining up with TRBD2. Germline CDR1 and CDR2: SQVTM and ANQGSEA. This CDR3 contains 16 residues. The V gene end was trimmed by 6 bases and the J gene end by 1 base; junction bases not matched to a gene: 9. This chain's CDR3 is CSVELLAGASYNEQFF. CDR3 nucleotides: TGCAGCGTCGAACTTCTAGCGGGAGCTTCCTACAATGAGCAGTTCTTC.

V is TRBV28 and J is TRBJ1-4; D unclear. The V end lost 0 bases, the J end lost 7 bases, and 6 bases lay between the germline ends. Germline values: CDR1 MDHEN, CDR2 SYDVKM. The CDR3 length is 13 residues. CDR3 region: CASSLWGSEKLFF. The CDR3 region has the DNA TGTGCCAGCAGTTTATGGGGGAGTGAAAAACTGTTTTTT.

The rearrangement uses TRBV10-3 and TRBJ2-7; D may be TRBD1 (5 bases). V was shortened by 4 bases and J by 5 bases, with 9 bases between the two germline ends. CDR3 size: 12 residues. CDR1 and CDR2 (germline): ENHRY, SYGVKD. DNA for the CDR3: TGTGCCATCAGTGTCGGCAGGGACGAGCAGTACTTC. It specifies CAISVGRDEQYF.

J is TRBJ2-7 and V is TRBV7-9; 13 bases map to TRBD2. Trimming cost V 5 bases and J 2 bases; bases outside gene matches: 6. This CDR3 comprises 16 residues. Germline CDR1 SEHNR, CDR2 FQNEAQ (reference sequence). This CDR3 reads CASSDRLAGGTYEQYF. The CDR3 coding sequence is TGTGCCAGCAGCGACCGACTAGCGGGAGGTACCTACGAGCAGTACTTC.

V usage is TRBV20-1 and J usage is TRBJ2-1; 14 bases align to TRBD2. The junction had 4 bases not matched to a gene; V was cut back by 4 bases and J by 2 bases. Per the germline V gene, CDR1 is DFQATT and CDR2 is SNEGSKA (reference sequence). CDR3 length: 16 residues. The CDR3 region has the DNA TGCAGTGCTACAATGGGACTAGCGGGGGCCTACAATGAGCAGTTCTTC. Its translation is CSATMGLAGAYNEQFF.

The chain has TRBV12-3 or TRBV12-4 and TRBJ2-5, with D tentatively TRBD1 or TRBD2 (7 bases each). This CDR3 is 15 amino acids long. V shed 7 bases and J shed 3 bases, with 18 bases lying between them. The DNA for the CDR3 is TGTGCCAGCACCCAGGGGGGGCTAGCGGAAGAGACCCAGTACTTC. Amino acid sequence: CASTQGGLAEETQYF.

This chain links TRBV6-2 or TRBV6-3 with TRBJ1-1, with D tentatively TRBD1 (6 bases). CDR1 and CDR2 (germline): MNHEY, SVGEGT. V was shortened by 5 bases and J by 6 bases, with 16 bases between the two germline ends. The CDR3 contains 14 residues. The CDR3 DNA reads TGTGCCAGCAGTGAGTACCAACAGGGCCCTGAAGCTTTCTTT. This translates into CASSEYQQGPEAFF.